Below, 17 T cell receptor beta chains from the same sample are listed, as sequenced in a study of cytomegalovirus exposure and HLA in healthy donors. Clones were sequenced by immunoSEQ multiplex PCR, and TCRdb holds only the in-frame ones, with some missing. The sample records approximately 300,000 clones, more than 80% being singletons. Sequenced input: PBMCs. The source of these receptors is a woman in her late teens or twenties in good health and CMV-seronegative.

The CDR3 DNA is TGTGCCAGCAGTCGAAGCCGGGACACCTACGAGCAGTACTTC. Amino acid sequence: CASSRSRDTYEQYF. The chain recombines TRBV6-6 with TRBJ2-7; tentatively, D is TRBD1 (6 bases). Looked up from germline, CDR1 is MNHNY and CDR2 is SVGAGI (reference sequence). The V and J ends lost 5 bases and 2 bases respectively, with 13 bases between them. The CDR3 covers 14 residues.

The V gene is TRBV15, the J gene TRBJ2-7; TRBD1 is a possible D gene (6 bases). Germline V gene lookup returns CDR1 LNHNV and CDR2 YYDKDF (reference sequence). The V end was cut by 3 bases, the J end by 2 bases, with 14 bases between. There are 15 residues in the CDR3. CDR3 region: CATSRARGSAYEQYF. In DNA form, the CDR3 reads TGTGCCACCAGCAGGGCCAGGGGTTCCGCCTACGAGCAGTACTTC.

The V call is TRBV27, the J call TRBJ1-1; no clear D. CDR3 length: 13 amino acids. Germline-derived CDR1 and CDR2 are MNHEY and SMNVEV (reference sequence). The V and J ends lost 7 bases and 4 bases respectively, with 13 bases between them. The CDR3 is CASTPRPGTEAFF. For the CDR3, the DNA is TGTGCCAGCACCCCCAGACCGGGCACTGAAGCTTTCTTT.

The rearrangement links TRBV28 to TRBJ2-7, with a tentative D call TRBD2 (5 bases). The CDR3 has 14 amino acids. Germline values: CDR1 MDHEN, CDR2 SYDVKM. V shed 5 bases and J shed 5 bases, with 16 bases lying between them. DNA of the CDR3: TGTGCCAGCAGTCCCCTCCCGGAGGCCCACGAGCAGTACTTC. As protein: CASSPLPEAHEQYF.

This clone was seen once. The genes are TRBV9 and TRBJ2-7; no reliable D call. CDR3 length equals 13 residues. Germline V CDR1 and CDR2: SGDLS, YYNGEE. V was clipped by 3 bases and J by 5 bases, with 12 bases between them. Here the CDR3 reads CASSESSTDEQYF. The CDR3 DNA reads as TGTGCCAGCAGCGAATCCTCTACGGACGAGCAGTACTTC. Full variable domain (missing parts from reference TRBV9 and TRBJ2-7): DSGVTQTPKHLITATGQRVTLRCSPRSGDLSVYWYQQSLDQGLQFLIQYYNGEERAKGNILERFSAQQFPDLHSELNLSSLELGDSALYFCASSESSTDEQYFGPGTRLTVT.

This rearrangement joins TRBV2 to TRBJ2-7, with TRBD1 matching 8 bases. J lost 1 base, V lost 9 bases, and 8 bases had no gene match. The CDR3 totals 14 residues. Looked up from germline, CDR1 is SNHLY and CDR2 is FYNNEI. The CDR3 DNA sequence: TGTGCCAGTAAATCCGGACAGGGTTCCTACGAGCAGTACTTC. It yields the protein CASKSGQGSYEQYF.

The gene calls are TRBV28 and TRBJ1-2, with D perhaps matching TRBD1 (5 bases). The CDR3 has 12 residues. CDR1 and CDR2 (germline): MDHEN, SYDVKM. Trimming took off 5 bases at V and 10 bases at J, with 14 bases between the two ends. In nucleotides, the CDR3 is TGTGCCAGCAGTCGGACACCAGAGTTCTACACCTTC. Amino acid sequence: CASSRTPEFYTF.

The chain has TRBV4-3 and TRBJ2-1; 9 positions agree with TRBD2. The germline V gene encodes CDR1 LGHNA and CDR2 YSLEER. J gave up 7 bases and V 1 base, and 17 bases lay outside the gene matches. The CDR3 runs to 19 residues. As DNA, the CDR3 is TGCGCCAGCAGCCAAGGTTACGGTGCGGGAGGGCCAGGTTTTAATGAGCAGTTCTTC. Protein product: CASSQGYGAGGPGFNEQFF.

This clone was detected once. J is TRBJ2-7 and V is TRBV27, with TRBD2 as a possible D gene (6 bases). Germline V gene data show CDR1 as MNHEY and CDR2 as SMNVEV (reference sequence). Trimming took off 3 bases at V and 2 bases at J, with 26 bases between the two ends. This CDR3 has 19 residues. CDR3: CASSFLDRRGLSYPYEQYF. CDR3 nucleotides: TGTGCCAGCAGTTTCCTAGACCGGAGGGGCCTCTCTTACCCCTACGAGCAGTACTTC.

The chain couples TRBV27 to TRBJ2-2, with D hard to call. This CDR3 spans 13 amino acids. The germline V gene encodes CDR1 MNHEY and CDR2 SMNVEV (reference sequence). V was pared by 7 bases and J by 7 bases, with 13 bases between. The CDR3 bases are TGTGCCAGCACATCTCCGGGTTACGGGGAGCTGTTTTTT. It is translated as CASTSPGYGELFF.

V usage is TRBV6-5 and J usage is TRBJ1-1; 10 bases match TRBD1. Germline V gene lookup returns CDR1 MNHEY and CDR2 SVGAGI. V shed 6 bases, J shed 2 bases, and the junction held 6 bases outside the gene matches. The CDR3 length is 15 residues. This CDR3 is CASRPRQGANTEAFF. The CDR3 DNA follows: TGTGCCAGCAGACCCCGACAGGGGGCTAACACTGAAGCTTTCTTT.

This chain uses TRBV7-2 with TRBJ2-7, with 7 bases lining up with TRBD2. CDR1 is SGHTA, CDR2 FQGNSA, per germline. V shed 5 bases and J 0 bases; nucleotides not matched to a gene: 10. The CDR3 covers 16 residues. CDR3 sequence (DNA): TGTGCCAGCAGCCAAGGACTAGGAAGGAGCTCCTACGAGCAGTACTTC. As protein: CASSQGLGRSSYEQYF.

This chain connects TRBV30 to TRBJ2-2; no clear D gene. The CDR3 consists of 14 residues. Trimming cost V 4 bases and J 1 base, with 10 bases left between them. CDR1 and CDR2 (germline): GTSNPN, SVGIG (reference sequence). CDR3 in amino acids: CAWKPFGNTGELFF. The CDR3 DNA reads as TGTGCCTGGAAGCCCTTCGGGAACACCGGGGAGCTGTTTTTT.

The genes are TRBV5-1 and TRBJ1-1, with 7 bases matching TRBD1. The CDR3 consists of 14 residues. The germline CDR1 and CDR2 sequences are SGHRS and YFSETQ. Trimming at V came to 4 bases and at J to 0 bases, leaving 3 bases not matched to a gene. The CDR3 DNA sequence: TGCGCCAGCAGCAGGGGACAGATGAACACTGAAGCTTTCTTT. It is translated as CASSRGQMNTEAFF.

This chain connects TRBV5-1 to TRBJ1-1; TRBD1 might be the D (6 bases). Trimming removed 2 bases at V and 2 bases at J, with 10 bases between. The V gene's germline CDR1 is SGHRS and CDR2 YFSETQ. CDR3 length: 14 amino acids. The CDR3 DNA reads as TGCGCCAGCAGCTTCCAACAGGGAAACACTGAAGCTTTCTTT. It yields the protein CASSFQQGNTEAFF.

V gene TRBV4-2 combines with J gene TRBJ2-7; 7 positions agree with TRBD1. J lost 1 base, V lost 3 bases, and 3 bases had no gene match. The germline V gene encodes CDR1 LGHNA and CDR2 YNFKEQ. The CDR3 spans 14 residues. DNA for the CDR3: TGTGCCAGCAGCCACAGGGGGAGTTCCTACGAGCAGTACTTC. Amino acids: CASSHRGSSYEQYF.

The genes are TRBV29-1 and TRBJ1-2; no clear D gene. This CDR3 is 12 amino acids long. V was trimmed by 3 bases and J by 4 bases, leaving 9 bases between them. The V gene's germline CDR1 is SQVTM and CDR2 ANQGSEA. The CDR3 here is CSVEATSYGYTF. The CDR3 nucleotides are TGCAGCGTTGAGGCGACTAGCTATGGCTACACCTTC. Together with reference TRBV29-1 and TRBJ1-2, the CDR3 gives the full variable domain: SAVISQKPSRDICQRGTSLTIQCQVDSQVTMMFWYRQQPGQSLTLIATANQGSEATYESGFVIDKFPISRPNLTFSTLTVSNMSPEDSSIYLCSVEATSYGYTFGSGTRLTVV.